Below are 20 T cell receptor beta chains sequenced from a single sample in a study of blood T cells in healthy people across ages. For the second PCR, which ran for roughly 6 to 12 cycles, a sample-barcoded 5' primer and a J-beta primer mix were used. A single record per CDR3 protein comes from TCRdb applying MiXCR to the 5' RACE reads. The sample gives under 2 million distinct CDR3 sequences, about 35% of which show up once; around 11% is in the top ten. Sample: blood. These receptors were taken from a woman aged 30 to 39 in good health.

In the case of this clonotype: Possible read error: a much larger clone is one base away. The rearrangement joins TRBV5-1 to TRBJ2-3; D is unresolved. The CDR3 has 14 residues. Germline lookup yields CDR1 SGHRS and CDR2 YFSETQ. V was shortened by 0 bases and J by 4 bases, with 9 bases between the two germline ends. CDR3 protein: CASSLGRNADTQYF. For the CDR3, the DNA is TGCGCCAGCAGCTTGGGGCGGAACGCAGATACGCAGTATTTT.

This clonotype was counted a few times. The V call is TRBV5-1, the J call TRBJ2-7, with 9 bases aligning to TRBD1. This CDR3 has 13 amino acids. Trimming took 4 bases from V and 5 from J; bases not matched to a gene: 4. The germline V gene has CDR1 SGHRS and CDR2 YFSETQ. CDR3 loop: CASSNGTGNEQYF. CDR3 coding DNA: TGCGCCAGCAGCAACGGGACAGGGAACGAGCAGTACTTC.

This clonotype was detected ten times or more. The CDR3 sequence is CSVHRDMTPGSYTF. In DNA form, the CDR3 reads TGCAGCGTTCACCGGGACATGACCCCGGGGAGCTACACCTTC. The chain carries TRBV29-1 and TRBJ1-2; maybe TRBD1 (6 bases). The length of the CDR3 is 14 residues. Germline V gene data show CDR1 as SQVTM and CDR2 as ANQGSEA. Deletions cut 5 bases from V and 9 bases from J, with 22 bases between. Looking up the rest from reference TRBV29-1 and TRBJ1-2 gives the full variable domain: SAVISQKPSRDICQRGTSLTIQCQVDSQVTMMFWYRQQPGQSLTLIATANQGSEATYESGFVIDKFPISRPNLTFSTLTVSNMSPEDSSIYLCSVHRDMTPGSYTFGSGTRLTVV.

The rearrangement uses TRBV20-1 and TRBJ2-1; 7 nucleotides agree with TRBD2. The CDR3 contains 11 residues. The germline V gene encodes CDR1 DFQATT and CDR2 SNEGSKA (reference sequence). V lost 1 base and J lost 15; bases outside the gene matches: 6. CDR3 amino acids: CSARGGGFSFF. The CDR3 DNA reads TGCAGTGCTAGAGGGGGGGGTTTTTCGTTCTTC.

There are many counts of this clonotype. This chain joins TRBV29-1 and TRBJ2-5; D remains ambiguous. V was shortened by 4 bases and J by 5 bases, with 11 bases between the two germline ends. The CDR3 has 12 residues. The germline gives CDR1 SQVTM, CDR2 ANQGSEA. The CDR3 loop reads CSVAPAGETQYF. CDR3 nucleotide sequence: TGCAGCGTTGCCCCAGCTGGGGAGACCCAGTACTTC.

This clonotype came up a few times. As DNA, the CDR3 is TGCAGTGCTGCCAATACAGGGGGGGCCTATGGCTACACCTTC. Translated, it gives CSAANTGGAYGYTF. The chain links TRBV20-1 to TRBJ1-2, with 8 nucleotides matching TRBD1. There are 14 residues in the CDR3. CDR1 and CDR2 from the germline V gene are DFQATT and SNEGSKA (reference sequence). The V segment lost 5 bases and the J segment 4 bases; nucleotides outside the gene matches: 9.

The chain couples TRBV5-1 to TRBJ2-7; TRBD2 aligns across 13 bases. The CDR3 loop spans 15 amino acids. Trimming took 10 bases from V and 0 from J; bases not matched to a gene: 7. Germline CDR1 and CDR2: SGHRS and YFSETQ. The CDR3 region is CAGCWTSGSSYEQYF. The CDR3 bases are TGCGCCGGCTGCTGGACTAGCGGGAGCTCCTACGAGCAGTACTTC. The full variable domain, completed using reference TRBV5-1 and TRBJ2-7, is KAGVTQTPRYLIKTRGQQVTLSCSPISGHRSVSWYQQTPGQGLQFLFEYFSETQRNKGNFPGRFSGRQFSNSRSEMNVSTLELGDSALYLCAGCWTSGSSYEQYFGPGTRLTVT.

The sample holds a few counts of this clonotype. The V and J genes are TRBV3-1 and TRBJ2-3; D is perhaps TRBD1 (6 bases). The germline V and J ends were trimmed by 3 bases and 3 bases, with 10 bases remaining between them. CDR1 and CDR2 from the germline V gene are LGHDT and YNNKEL (reference sequence). The CDR3 runs 14 residues. The CDR3 coding sequence is TGTGCCAGCAGCCATGCAACAGGGACAGATACGCAGTATTTT. It yields the protein CASSHATGTDTQYF.

J is TRBJ2-3 and V is TRBV15, with 11 bases identical to TRBD1. The CDR3 is 15 amino acids. V shed 6 bases and J 6 bases; nucleotides not matched to a gene: 8. Germline assignment: CDR1 LNHNV and CDR2 YYDKDF (reference sequence). The CDR3 nucleotides read TGTGCCACCAGGAACTCGGACAGGGGGCTGGATACGCAGTATTTT. It encodes CATRNSDRGLDTQYF.

This clonotype turned up a few times. This chain links TRBV5-1 with TRBJ1-2; tentative D call: TRBD1 (5 bases). The V end was cut by 5 bases, the J end by 7 bases, with 24 bases between. This CDR3 region has 16 residues. The V gene's germline CDR1 is SGHRS and CDR2 YFSETQ. CDR3 protein: CASRENADTSWSGYTF. CDR3 nucleotides: TGCGCCAGCAGGGAAAATGCGGACACCAGTTGGTCTGGCTACACCTTC.

The rearrangement joins TRBV10-3 to TRBJ1-2; possible D gene TRBD1, 5 bases. The CDR3 has 15 amino acids. The germline CDR1 and CDR2 sequences are ENHRY and SYGVKD. V lost 2 bases and J 1 base, leaving 11 bases between the germline ends. CDR3 residues: CAISETGTLNYGYTF. CDR3 nucleotide sequence: TGTGCCATCAGTGAGACAGGAACCCTTAACTATGGCTACACCTTC.

A single count supports this clonotype. V gene TRBV10-1 combines with J gene TRBJ1-2; D uncertain. This CDR3 is built from 13 residues. CDR1 is WNHNN and CDR2 is SYGVQD in the germline V gene (reference sequence). V was clipped by 3 bases and J by 2 bases, with 7 bases between them. The CDR3 sequence is CASSEVGNYGYTF. CDR3 coding DNA: TGCGCCAGCAGTGAAGTGGGGAACTATGGCTACACCTTC.

This clonotype was recorded a few times. The gene calls are TRBV4-2 and TRBJ2-5; a weak D match, TRBD1 (6 bases). V was cut by 0 bases and J by 4 bases, with 21 bases left in between. There are 18 residues in the CDR3. Germline assignment: CDR1 LGHNA and CDR2 YNFKEQ. The CDR3 region has the DNA TGTGCCAGCAGCCAAGATCAAGGGGGAGTAGACTGGGGAGAGACCCAGTACTTC. This gives the protein CASSQDQGGVDWGETQYF.

This clonotype has a handful of counts. The chain couples TRBV20-1 to TRBJ2-2; 8 bases are a match to TRBD1. V shed 3 bases, J shed 3 bases, and the junction held 9 bases outside the gene matches. Germline V lookup: CDR1 DFQATT, CDR2 SNEGSKA (reference sequence). CDR3 length: 16 residues. CDR3 DNA: TGCAGTGCTAGGAGGACAGGGCGGTCGGACACCGGGGAGCTGTTTTTT. Residues: CSARRTGRSDTGELFF.

J is TRBJ1-4 and V is TRBV20-1; perhaps TRBD1 as D (6 bases). The V end was cut by 6 bases, the J end by 5 bases, with 16 bases between. The length of the CDR3 is 14 residues. Germline V gene sequence: CDR1 DFQATT, CDR2 SNEGSKA (reference sequence). CDR3 DNA sequence: TGCAGTGCCCGCCACAGGGTCGGAAATGAAAAACTGTTTTTT. Its translation is CSARHRVGNEKLFF.

The chain couples TRBV7-2 to TRBJ1-6; no clear D. This CDR3 has 15 residues. V lost 7 bases to trimming and J lost 7 bases, with 17 bases between them. Germline CDR1 reads SGHTA; CDR2 reads FQGNSA. In DNA, the CDR3 is TGTGCCAGCACCCCACTCGGGGTGCGGAATTCACCCCTCCACTTT. This translates into CASTPLGVRNSPLHF. Combining the CDR3 with reference TRBV7-2 and TRBJ1-6 gives the whole variable domain GAGVSQSPSNKVTEKGKDVELRCDPISGHTALYWYRQSLGQGLEFLIYFQGNSAPDKSGLPSDRFSAERTGGSVSTLTIQRTQQEDSAVYLCASTPLGVRNSPLHFGNGTRLTVT.

This clonotype has a count of ten or more. The chain employs TRBV29-1 and TRBJ2-1; D is unclear. Trimming shortened V by 0 bases and J by 5 bases, and 17 bases separated the two germline ends. CDR3 length: 16 residues. Germline loops: CDR1 SQVTM, CDR2 ANQGSEA. CDR3 nucleotide sequence: TGCAGCGTTGAAGACGGGTCCGTCCGGGTTAACAATGAGCAGTTCTTC. This codes for CSVEDGSVRVNNEQFF.

This sequence joins TRBV7-8 and TRBJ1-5, with D unresolved. Per germline, CDR1 SGHVS and CDR2 FQNEAQ. Trimming removed 2 bases from V and 2 bases from J, with 13 bases in between. The CDR3 has 16 residues. CDR3 region: CASSLYVSNGNQPQHF. CDR3 bases: TGTGCCAGCAGCTTATATGTCAGCAATGGCAATCAGCCCCAGCATTTT.

The chain links TRBV7-9 to TRBJ1-1; the D is unclear. The CDR3 is 13 residues long. CDR1 is SEHNR and CDR2 is FQNEAQ in the germline V gene (reference sequence). The germline V and J ends were trimmed by 5 bases and 3 bases, with 10 bases remaining between them. The DNA of the CDR3 is TGTGCCAGCAGCCCGCATAGGGACACTGAAGCTTTCTTT. This sequence encodes CASSPHRDTEAFF.

This clonotype was detected only a few times. V usage is TRBV7-2 and J usage is TRBJ2-3, with 9 nucleotides matching TRBD2. Trimming removed 4 bases from V and 2 bases from J; junction bases left unmatched: 10. Germline CDR1 reads SGHTA; CDR2 reads FQGNSA. CDR3 length: 17 residues. As DNA, the CDR3 is TGTGCCAGCAGCTACCCCGCGGGGGGGGGCCCCACAGATACGCAGTATTTT. Protein sequence: CASSYPAGGGPTDTQYF.